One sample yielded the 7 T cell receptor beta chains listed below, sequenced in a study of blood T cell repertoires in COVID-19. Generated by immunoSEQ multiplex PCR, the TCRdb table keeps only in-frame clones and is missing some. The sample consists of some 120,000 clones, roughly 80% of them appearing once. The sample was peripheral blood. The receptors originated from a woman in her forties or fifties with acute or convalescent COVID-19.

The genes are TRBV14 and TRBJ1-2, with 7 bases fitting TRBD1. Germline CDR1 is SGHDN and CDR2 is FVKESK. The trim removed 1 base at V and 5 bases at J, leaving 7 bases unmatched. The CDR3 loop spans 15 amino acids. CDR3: CASSQVGGQSYGYTF. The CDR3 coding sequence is TGTGCCAGCAGCCAAGTCGGGGGACAGTCTTATGGCTACACCTTC.

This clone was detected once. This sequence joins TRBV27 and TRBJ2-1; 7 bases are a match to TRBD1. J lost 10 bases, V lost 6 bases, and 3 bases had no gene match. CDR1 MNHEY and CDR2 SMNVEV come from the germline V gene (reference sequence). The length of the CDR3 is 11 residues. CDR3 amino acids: CASSDRAEQFF. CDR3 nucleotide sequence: TGTGCCAGCAGCGACAGGGCGGAGCAGTTCTTC.

CDR3 in DNA: TGTGCCTGGAGTGTGGCAGGGAAACCCTACGAGCAGTACTTC. Translation gives CAWSVAGKPYEQYF. The chain couples TRBV30 to TRBJ2-7; tentatively, D is TRBD1 (5 bases). From germline, CDR1 is GTSNPN and CDR2 SVGIG (reference sequence). The CDR3 has 14 amino acids. The V end lost 0 bases, the J end lost 2 bases, and 11 bases lay between the germline ends.

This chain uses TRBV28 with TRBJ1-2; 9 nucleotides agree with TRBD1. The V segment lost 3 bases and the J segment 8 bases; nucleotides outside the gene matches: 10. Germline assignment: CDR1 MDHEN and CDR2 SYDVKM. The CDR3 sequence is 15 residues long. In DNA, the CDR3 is TGTGCCAGCAGTTTCATAGGGGGACAGGGAGGAGGCTACACCTTC. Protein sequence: CASSFIGGQGGGYTF.

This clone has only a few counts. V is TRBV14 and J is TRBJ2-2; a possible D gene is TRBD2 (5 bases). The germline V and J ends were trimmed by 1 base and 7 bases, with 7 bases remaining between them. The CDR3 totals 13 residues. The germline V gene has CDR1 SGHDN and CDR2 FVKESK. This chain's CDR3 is CASSQVRGGELFF. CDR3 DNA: TGTGCCAGCAGCCAAGTACGGGGCGGGGAGCTGTTTTTT.

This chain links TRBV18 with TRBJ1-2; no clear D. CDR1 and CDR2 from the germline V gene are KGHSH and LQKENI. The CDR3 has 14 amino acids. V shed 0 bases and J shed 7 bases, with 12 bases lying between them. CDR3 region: CASSPPGPGTGYTF. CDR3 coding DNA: TGTGCCAGCTCACCACCGGGCCCCGGAACTGGCTACACCTTC.

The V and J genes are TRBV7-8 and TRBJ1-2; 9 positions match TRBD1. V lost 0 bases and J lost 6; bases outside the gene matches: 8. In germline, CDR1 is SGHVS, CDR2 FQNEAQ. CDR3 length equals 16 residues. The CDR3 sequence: CASSLAGAGTGNGYTF. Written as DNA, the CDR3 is TGTGCCAGCAGCTTAGCGGGGGCCGGGACAGGGAATGGCTACACCTTC.